This T cell receptor beta chain is from a study of regulatory T cells in long-lasting Graves disease. The CDR3 has 16 amino acids. Per the germline V gene, CDR1 is LNHDA and CDR2 is SQIVND (reference sequence). V was pared by 4 bases and J by 2 bases, with 10 bases of the junction left unmatched. Noted time point: persistent/refractory GD, antithyroid drugs over 5 years with positive TRAb. The TCR library was made from RNA extracted from PBMCs. Arm-PCR of CDR3 regions and iRepertoire HTBI primers were used to build TCR beta libraries. MiXCR, applied by TCRdb to the multiplex PCR reads, yields one record per CDR3 protein. The data show 310,000 or so distinct CDR3 sequences, 20% seen once. This clonotype was counted only a few times.

This material consisted of peripheral blood mononuclear cells (PBMCs), taken when the disease was refractory, from a patient treated with antithyroid drugs. The rearrangement links TRBV19 to TRBJ1-2; 7 nucleotides line up with TRBD1. This TCR was recovered from a female donor with Graves disease. CDR3 loop: CASSKITGTVNYGYTF. CDR3 nucleotides: TGTGCCAGTAGTAAAATCACCGGGACAGTCAACTATGGCTACACCTTC.